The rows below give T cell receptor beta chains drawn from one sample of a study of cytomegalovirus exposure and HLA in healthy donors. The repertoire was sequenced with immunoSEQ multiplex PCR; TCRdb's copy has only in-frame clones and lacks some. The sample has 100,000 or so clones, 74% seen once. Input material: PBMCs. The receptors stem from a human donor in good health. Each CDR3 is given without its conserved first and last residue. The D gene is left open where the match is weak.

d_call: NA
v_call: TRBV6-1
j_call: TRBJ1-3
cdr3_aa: ASSAQGYNTIY

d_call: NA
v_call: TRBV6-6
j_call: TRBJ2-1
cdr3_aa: ASSLDRTYNEQF

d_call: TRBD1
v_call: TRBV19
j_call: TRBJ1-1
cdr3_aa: ASSSLGTGNTEAF

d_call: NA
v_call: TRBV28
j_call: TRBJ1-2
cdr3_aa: ASSLQGHYGYT

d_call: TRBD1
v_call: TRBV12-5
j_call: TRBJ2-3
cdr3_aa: ASGLGNRGRDTQY

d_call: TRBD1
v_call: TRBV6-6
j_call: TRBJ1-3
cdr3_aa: ASLGQGENTIY

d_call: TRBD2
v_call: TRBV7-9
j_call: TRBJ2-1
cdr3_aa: ASSLTSDYNEQF

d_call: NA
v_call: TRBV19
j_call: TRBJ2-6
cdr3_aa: ASSDQGSGANVLT

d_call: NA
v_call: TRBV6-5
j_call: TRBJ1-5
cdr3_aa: ASSLRSNQPQH

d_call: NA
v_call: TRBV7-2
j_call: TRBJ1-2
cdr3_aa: ASSPVGQSGGGYT

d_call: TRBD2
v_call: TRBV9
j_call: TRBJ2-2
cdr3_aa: ASSVALRERYTGELF

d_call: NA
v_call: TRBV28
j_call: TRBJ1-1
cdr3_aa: ASSLSPYSNTEAF

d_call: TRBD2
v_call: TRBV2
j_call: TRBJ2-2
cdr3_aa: ASSERGGGTGELF

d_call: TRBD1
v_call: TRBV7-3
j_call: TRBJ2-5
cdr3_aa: ASSLTGGQETQY

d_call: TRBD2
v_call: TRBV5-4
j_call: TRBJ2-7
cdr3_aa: ASSSSGRVIREQY

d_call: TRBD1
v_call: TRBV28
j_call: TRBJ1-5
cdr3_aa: AGQGTENSNQPQH

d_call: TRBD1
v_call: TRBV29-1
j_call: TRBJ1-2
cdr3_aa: SAYWTGEIDGYT

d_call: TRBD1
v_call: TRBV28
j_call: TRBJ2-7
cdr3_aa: ASSAAGQGEY

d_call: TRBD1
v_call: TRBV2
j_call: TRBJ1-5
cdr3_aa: ASIGTIRGQPQH

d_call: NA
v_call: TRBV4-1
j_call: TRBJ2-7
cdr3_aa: ASSPIRTVTYEQY

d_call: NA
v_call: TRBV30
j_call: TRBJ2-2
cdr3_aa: AWRVGPNTGELF

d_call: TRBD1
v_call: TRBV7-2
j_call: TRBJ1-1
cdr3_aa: ASQRIETGSTEAF

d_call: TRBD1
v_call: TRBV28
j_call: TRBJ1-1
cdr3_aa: ASSLYQGGRTEAF

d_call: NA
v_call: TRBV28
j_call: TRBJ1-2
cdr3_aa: ASSLIMVYGYT

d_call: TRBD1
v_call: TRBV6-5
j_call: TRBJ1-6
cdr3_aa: ASRKQGGVGSPLH